This T cell receptor (beta chain) was retrieved from a study of T cells in Graves' hyperthyroidism and ophthalmopathy. Diagnostic assessment was based on clinical symptoms, serum thyroxine and TRAb, thyroid ultrasound and orbital computed tomography. The source of the PBMCs was around 10 ml of fresh peripheral blood. This CDR3 has 15 amino acids. From germline, CDR1 is SGHRS and CDR2 YFSETQ. Trimming cost V 0 bases and J 7 bases, with 14 bases left between them. Authors of the study amplified TCR beta CDR3 regions from RNA transcripts. HTBI primers were used for first-round RT-PCR of the TCR CDR3. TCRdb reprocessed the multiplex PCR reads via MiXCR and lists one record per CDR3 protein. The sample shows more than 350,000 distinct CDR3 sequences, nearly 15% of them seen only once. Ten or more counts support this clonotype.

The TCR was taken from a woman aged 55-69 years with Graves' ophthalmopathy. The sequenced sample was blood. The gene calls are TRBV5-1 and TRBJ2-1; D not resolved. DNA for the CDR3: TGCGCCAGCAGCTTGGCCAGTAGCCTGGGAAATGAGCAGTTCTTC. Its translation is CASSLASSLGNEQFF.